This TCR beta chain was sequenced in a study of OX40 agonist ivuxolimab in advanced cancers. Study context: As their treatment, patients were administered ivuxolimab, an agonistic anti-OX40 (CD134) antibody.

The CDR3 is made up of 18 amino acids. The V and J ends lost 2 bases and 4 bases respectively, with 18 bases between them. CDR1 ENHRY and CDR2 SYGVKD come from the germline V gene. It was autoimmune disease history or systemic immunosuppression that excluded patients. The table came from immunoSEQ multiplex PCR; TCRdb's copy has only in-frame clones and leaves some out. The table records roughly 20,000 clones, roughly 72% of them present only once. The sequences come from CD4+ or CD8+ T cells sorted from blood, collected in a trial of the OX40 agonist ivuxolimab. The sequence was collected from an adult with an advanced solid tumor such as melanoma, head and neck, liver or kidney cancer. The gene calls are TRBV10-3 and TRBJ2-6; D might be TRBD2 (5 bases). The CDR3 spells CAISELSNSGLGANVLTF. CDR3 bases: TGTGCCATCAGTGAGCTTTCGAATAGTGGACTGGGGGCCAACGTCCTGACTTTC.